Listed here are 13 T cell receptor beta chains from one sample, sequenced in a study of control samples from healthy donors and cancer patients. Using immunoSEQ multiplex PCR, the repertoire was profiled, and TCRdb retains in-frame clones only, with some absent. The data show roughly 90,000 clones, less than 90% seen once. Source material: PBMCs. These receptors were obtained from a woman in her fifties or sixties with colorectal cancer.

This sequence joins TRBV6-5 and TRBJ1-2; 7 bases line up with TRBD1. This CDR3 has 13 amino acids. The J segment lost 8 bases and the V segment lost 0 bases, leaving 3 bases of the junction unmatched. Per the germline V gene, CDR1 is MNHEY and CDR2 is SVGAGI. Here the CDR3 reads CASSYSADRGYTF. For the CDR3, the DNA is TGTGCCAGCAGTTACTCCGCGGACAGGGGCTACACCTTC.

The V call is TRBV19, the J call TRBJ2-5; D not resolved. CDR1 LNHDA and CDR2 SQIVND come from the germline V gene (reference sequence). The CDR3 covers 13 residues. V lost 6 bases and J 3 bases, leaving 11 bases between the germline ends. The CDR3 loop reads CASSPVGKETQYF. In DNA form, the CDR3 reads TGTGCCAGTAGCCCAGTCGGAAAAGAGACCCAGTACTTC.

The chain couples TRBV7-9 to TRBJ2-2; 11 bases agree with TRBD2. The CDR3 is made up of 16 amino acids. Germline values: CDR1 SEHNR, CDR2 FQNEAQ (reference sequence). After removal of 6 bases from V and 2 bases from J, the junction contained 5 bases not matched to a gene. The CDR3: CASSSTSGGNTGELFF. CDR3 sequence (DNA): TGTGCCAGCAGTTCCACTAGCGGGGGTAACACCGGGGAGCTGTTTTTT.

This chain links TRBV4-1 with TRBJ2-2; weak D call: TRBD2 (7 bases). The CDR3 is 18 residues long. V shed 0 bases and J shed 5 bases, with 19 bases lying between them. Germline lookup yields CDR1 MGHRA and CDR2 YSYEKL. The CDR3 DNA reads as TGCGCCAGCAGCCAAGATCGGGTGTGGGGGGGCTATACCGGGGAGCTGTTTTTT. Its translation is CASSQDRVWGGYTGELFF.

Judged by abundance, this clone is medium-sized. The rearrangement links TRBV6-6 to TRBJ2-7; 7 nucleotides agree with TRBD1. Germline V gene data show CDR1 as MNHNY and CDR2 as SVGAGI (reference sequence). There are 14 residues in the CDR3. Losses at the gene ends were 5 bases for V and 3 bases for J; bases not matched to a gene: 7. The CDR3 protein is CASSTSTGDYEQYV. The CDR3 DNA is TGTGCCAGCAGTACATCAACAGGGGACTACGAGCAGTACGTC.

This chain connects TRBV7-6 to TRBJ1-2; D perhaps matches TRBD1 (6 bases). V was trimmed by 5 bases and J by 3 bases, leaving 16 bases between them. Germline V gene sequence: CDR1 SGHVS, CDR2 FNYEAQ. This CDR3 is built from 15 residues. For the CDR3, the DNA is TGTGCCAGCAGCCCAGGAGGCGGGGGCCACTATGGCTACACCTTC. As protein: CASSPGGGGHYGYTF.

The chain carries TRBV6-2 or TRBV6-3 and TRBJ1-1; D not certain. The CDR3 is 13 residues long. The V gene lost 6 bases and the J gene lost 3 bases, with 11 bases spanning the gap. The germline V gene has CDR1 MNHEY and CDR2 SVGEGT. CDR3 in DNA: TGTGCCAGCAGCGCCCTAGTCGACACTGAAGCTTTCTTT. This codes for CASSALVDTEAFF.

This chain connects TRBV5-4 to TRBJ2-7; D possibly matches TRBD1 or TRBD2 (5 bases each). Germline loops: CDR1 SGHNT, CDR2 YYREEE (reference sequence). This CDR3 is built from 14 residues. V lost 3 bases and J lost 7, with 17 bases in between. The CDR3 region is CASSSSGTPGEQYV. DNA for the CDR3: TGTGCCAGCAGCTCGTCCGGGACGCCGGGGGAGCAGTACGTC.

The chain links TRBV5-1 to TRBJ2-3; D perhaps matches TRBD1 (6 bases). Germline V gene lookup returns CDR1 SGHRS and CDR2 YFSETQ. The CDR3 covers 18 residues. V gave up 3 bases and J gave up 0 bases, with 20 bases separating them. CDR3 nucleotides: TGCGCCAGCAGCTGGGGAACTAGGGGACATTCTAGCACAGATACGCAGTATTTT. Amino acids: CASSWGTRGHSSTDTQYF.

The rearrangement joins TRBV11-3 to TRBJ2-2; possible D gene TRBD1, 6 bases. The CDR3 consists of 15 residues. Between the trimmed V and J ends, which lost 3 bases and 0 bases, there was a span of 8 bases. Germline CDR1 SGHNT, CDR2 YENEEA. The DNA of the CDR3 is TGTGCCAGCAGCTTGGGACACGCGAACACCGGGGAGCTGTTTTTT. It encodes CASSLGHANTGELFF.

This clone has only one observation. V gene TRBV30 combines with J gene TRBJ1-2, with D hard to call. This CDR3 region has 11 residues. Trimming cost V 1 base and J 8 bases, with 8 bases left between them. Germline lookup yields CDR1 GTSNPN and CDR2 SVGIG (reference sequence). DNA for the CDR3: TGTGCCTGGAGTGAGACGGGAGGCTACACCTTC. This sequence encodes CAWSETGGYTF.

The chain employs TRBV10-2 and TRBJ2-2, with TRBD1 matching over 7 bases. The V and J ends lost 6 bases and 6 bases, in that order; junction bases with no gene match: 4. Germline CDR1 reads WSHSY; CDR2 reads SAAADI. The CDR3 is 13 amino acids. CDR3 amino acids: CASRAQGPGELFF. The DNA of the CDR3 is TGCGCCAGCAGAGCACAGGGGCCCGGGGAGCTGTTTTTT.

This chain connects TRBV28 to TRBJ1-2; D is possibly TRBD1 (5 bases). V lost 7 bases and J lost 3, with 12 bases in between. This CDR3 is 13 amino acids long. CDR1 and CDR2 (germline): MDHEN, SYDVKM. In DNA, the CDR3 is TGTGCCAGCAATAGGGAGGGGTACTATGGCTACACCTTC. This sequence encodes CASNREGYYGYTF.